The present TCR beta chain was sequenced within a study of post-analysis software for immune sequencing data (dated by TCRdb to 2013 to 2016). Regarding the complete study: Disease courses on record covered relapsing-remitting, secondary progressive and progressive-relapsing multiple sclerosis, though some patients had no subtype annotation. The patient repertoires were set against under 12 previously published healthy control repertoires from donors whose ages ranged from roughly 6 to 26 years. A subset of samples was prepared in parallel using single-end sample barcoding, then pooled and co-amplified after Illumina adapter ligation. Broad study findings and their caveats: Strong co-clustering of samples prepared in the same batch was shown by direct clustering with F measure, prompting a batch-effect correction. The multiple sclerosis patient group was slightly younger than the control group. Significantly higher frequencies in patients than in controls were found for roughly 5 TRBV segments, including TRBV5-6, TRBV5-1 and TRBV20-1. Normalized Chao1 diversity was significantly lower in multiple sclerosis patients than controls, suggesting substantial peripheral T-cell clonal expansion.

The library was prepared using PCR. TCRdb lists the instrument as Illumina HiSeq 2500. To reduce PCR and sequencing biases, unique molecular identifiers were incorporated into the TCR beta cDNA libraries. Per 1 to 10 million input T cells, 500,000 or so cDNA molecules were obtained, such that each molecule approximated one T cell. Patient libraries were prepared and sequenced with the same protocol used for the earlier healthy control dataset. Samples belonging to the same batch were prepared together, multiplexed and sequenced on a shared HiSeq lane. The paper's data handling went like this. Raw barcoded reads were processed with MIGEC, discarding single-read molecular identifier groups before consensus assembly and CDR3 extraction. VDJtools was used for post-analysis of the clonotype tables, with diversity normalized by down-sampling every dataset to the smallest sample size. Repertoire overlap clustering matched CDR3 amino acid but not nucleotide sequences to correct batch-related cross-sample contamination. In-frame beta chains were kept once TCRdb had trimmed the public reads at Q25 with fastp and called clones with MiXCR. Rows merge per CDR3 protein into single entries with the most common DNA and genes. These V and J calls originate from TCRdb's pipeline instead of the authors' own analysis. Within this sample are approximately 460,000 distinct CDR3 sequences, with approximately 45% of them counted one time only. The ten largest make up 9% to 14% of the sample.

Worth noting for this clonotype: It has no known antigen specificity. The input lacks base qualities; no much larger clone sits a single base away.

The junction carries 11 bases between V and J, which are trimmed by 1 base and 1 base respectively. The CDR3 contains 16 residues, cysteine and phenylalanine counted. This entry keeps only the CDR3 DNA: 48 bases, framed from base 1. From the germline V gene, CDR1 is KGHDR and CDR2 is SFDVKD. TCR beta repertoires were profiled from peripheral blood of roughly 13 young patients with multiple sclerosis to demonstrate the VDJtools post-analysis software. The patients with multiple sclerosis were children and adolescents between about 6 and 17 years of age. The origin of this receptor is a girl aged 5-17 years with multiple sclerosis. The sample taken for sequencing was blood. This receptor chain uses TRBV24-1 and TRBJ2-3, with the D call perhaps TRBD1 or TRBD2, as 5 bases match in each case. The DNA is as follows: TGTGCCACCAGTGATTTAGAGGGGTTGGGCACAGATACGCAGTATTTT. This encodes CATSDLEGLGTDTQYF.